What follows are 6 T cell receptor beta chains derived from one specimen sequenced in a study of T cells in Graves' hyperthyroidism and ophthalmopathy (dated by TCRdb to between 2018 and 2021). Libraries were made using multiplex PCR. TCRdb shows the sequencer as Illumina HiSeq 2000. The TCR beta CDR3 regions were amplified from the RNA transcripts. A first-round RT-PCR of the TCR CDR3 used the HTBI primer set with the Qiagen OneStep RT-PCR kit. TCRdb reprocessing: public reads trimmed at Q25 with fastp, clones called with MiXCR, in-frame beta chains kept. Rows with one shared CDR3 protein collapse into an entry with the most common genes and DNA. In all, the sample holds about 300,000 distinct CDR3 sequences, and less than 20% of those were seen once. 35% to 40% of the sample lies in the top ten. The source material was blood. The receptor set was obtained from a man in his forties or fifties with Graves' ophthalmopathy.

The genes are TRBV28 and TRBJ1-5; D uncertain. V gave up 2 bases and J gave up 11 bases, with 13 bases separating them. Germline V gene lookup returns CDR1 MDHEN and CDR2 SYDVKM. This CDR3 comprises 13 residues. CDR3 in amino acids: CASSLARITSQHF. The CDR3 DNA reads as TGTGCCAGCAGTTTAGCACGAATCACGTCCCAGCATTTT.

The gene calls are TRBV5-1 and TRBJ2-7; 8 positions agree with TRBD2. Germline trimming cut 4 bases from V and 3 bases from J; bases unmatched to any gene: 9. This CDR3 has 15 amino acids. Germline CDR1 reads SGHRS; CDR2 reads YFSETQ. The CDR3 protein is CASSPRSGRSYEQYF. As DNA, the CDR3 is TGCGCCAGCAGCCCGCGAAGCGGGAGAAGCTACGAGCAGTACTTC.

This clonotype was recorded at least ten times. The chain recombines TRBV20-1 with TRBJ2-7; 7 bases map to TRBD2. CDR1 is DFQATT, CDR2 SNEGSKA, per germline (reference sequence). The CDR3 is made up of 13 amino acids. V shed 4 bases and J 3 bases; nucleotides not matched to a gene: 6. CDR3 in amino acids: CSAITSAIYEQYF. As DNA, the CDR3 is TGCAGTGCTATTACTAGCGCGATCTACGAGCAGTACTTC.

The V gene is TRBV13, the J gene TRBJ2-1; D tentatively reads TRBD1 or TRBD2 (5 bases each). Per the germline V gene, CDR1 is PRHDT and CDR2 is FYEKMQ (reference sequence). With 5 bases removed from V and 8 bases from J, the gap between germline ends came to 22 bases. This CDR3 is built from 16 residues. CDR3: CASSPNPWEKGYEQFF. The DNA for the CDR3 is TGTGCCAGCAGCCCTAACCCGTGGGAGAAGGGGTATGAGCAGTTCTTC. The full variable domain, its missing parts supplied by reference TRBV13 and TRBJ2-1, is AAGVIQSPRHLIKEKRETATLKCYPIPRHDTVYWYQQGPGQDPQFLISFYEKMQSDKGSIPDRFSAQQFSDYHSELNMSSLELGDSALYFCASSPNPWEKGYEQFFGPGTRLTVL.

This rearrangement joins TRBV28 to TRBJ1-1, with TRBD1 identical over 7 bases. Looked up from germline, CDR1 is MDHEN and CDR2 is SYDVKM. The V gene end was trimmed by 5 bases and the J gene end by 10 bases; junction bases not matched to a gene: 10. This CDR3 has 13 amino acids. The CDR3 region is CASSPFDRVAAFF. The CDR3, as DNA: TGTGCCAGCAGTCCCTTTGACAGGGTGGCAGCTTTCTTT.

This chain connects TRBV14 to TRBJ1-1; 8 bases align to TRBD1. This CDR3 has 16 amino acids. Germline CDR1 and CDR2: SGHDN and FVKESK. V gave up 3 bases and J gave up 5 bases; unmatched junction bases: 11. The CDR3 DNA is TGTGCCAGCAGCCATCCGGGACAGGCTCTTCTAACTGAAGCTTTCTTT. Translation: CASSHPGQALLTEAFF.